Reported below is one TCR beta chain. This sample was taken from a study of T cell responses to AZD1222 COVID-19 vaccine. Trimming removed 2 bases at V and 2 bases at J, with 6 bases between. Germline lookup yields CDR1 SEHNR and CDR2 FQNEAQ (reference sequence). The CDR3 sequence is 13 residues long. Sequencing used immunoSEQ multiplex PCR; TCRdb keeps in-frame clones, though not all of them. This sample yields around 180,000 clones, of which about 86% are seen a single time; 6% to 8.5% belongs to the top ten. Sequences were derived from peripheral blood, sampled on day 0 of AZD1222 vaccination. This TCR came from an adult in good health. The V gene is TRBV7-9, the J gene TRBJ1-1; D is undetermined. DNA of the CDR3: TGTGCCAGCAGCTTAACAGTCAACACTGAAGCTTTCTTT. This translates into CASSLTVNTEAFF.